This TCR beta chain was obtained from a study of PD-L1 blockade in urothelial cancer (TCRdb year 2017). About the full investigation: Every patient began therapy in about 2014 and was given atezolizumab 1,200 mg intravenously every 3 weeks. About 90% of the 29 patients were males with bladder-origin urothelial cancer, and about 65% of the 29 reported a prior smoking history. Patients had an ECOG performance status of 0 or 1 and had received between 0 and 3 prior chemotherapy regimens. Blood samples were analyzed at 3 weeks after treatment start (second dose) and at 6 weeks after treatment start. A median of around 150,000 T cells and 80,000 to 95,000 unique TCRs was obtained from blood samples, and a median clonality of approximately 0.08 was observed. Somatic, immune and clinical correlates of response to PD-L1 blockade with atezolizumab in urothelial cancer were the focus of an exploratory multi-omic analysis. TCR sequencing covered pretreatment tumor samples and matched, serially collected peripheral blood taken before and after atezolizumab treatment. Progression-free survival longer than 6 months counted as durable clinical benefit, and TCR features were additionally tested against both progression-free and overall survival. In the same patients, whole exome sequencing and RNA sequencing of pretreatment tumors were performed in addition to TCR sequencing. Durable clinical benefit was achieved by nine patients and was not achieved by 20 patients. Pretreatment blood TCR-seq was available for about 28 patients, at least one posttreatment blood collection was obtained for some 24 patients, and tumor TCR-seq was available for some 24 patients. Study-wide conclusions, independent of this receptor: A pretreatment peripheral blood TCR clonality below the median was linked to improved progression-free and overall survival. Among patients with durable benefit, tumor-associated TCR clones showed greater expansion in peripheral blood 3 weeks after treatment started (n of about 20, p = 0.022). Because the sample size was small (n of about 27) and many of the analyses were exploratory, the results are meant to be hypothesis-generating.

Each PCR received spiked-in synthetic TCR analog templates so that absolute template abundance could be estimated from read counts. The immunoSEQ assay used bias-controlled V and J gene primers to amplify TCRbeta CDR3 regions from genomic DNA. Sequencing of rearranged TCRbeta segments was done at approximately 20X coverage. On the study's bioinformatics: Clustering was used to correct sequencing errors, and CDR3s were annotated against IMGT so that V, D and J genes could be assigned. Downstream analyses used only productive TCRbeta rearrangements, leaving out any out-of-frame or stop-codon sequences. To compute clonality, Shannon entropy was normalized by the log of the number of unique productive sequences and then subtracted from one. Fisher's exact test with Benjamini-Hochberg correction, at a threshold of adjusted p below 0.01, was used to find clones that differed between time points or between blood and tumor. Imported from immuneACCESS, the table was reduced by TCRdb to in-frame sequences with V and J called. These copies leave out some clones; in studies compared against another copy, an unresolved V gene accounts for under half, and the cause of the remainder is not known. The DNA was the basis for D and trimming; V, J and clone size are from that table. Across this sample there are about 76,000 clones, with around four fifths seen only once. The top ten clones comprise 4% to 6% of the sample.

A cohort of about 31 patients with locally advanced or metastatic urothelial carcinoma, treated at Memorial Sloan Kettering on a trial protocol, was included. Peripheral blood mononuclear cells were collected pretreatment and during treatment, with between 1 and 8 total time points obtained per patient. The Qiagen DNeasy Blood extraction kit was used to purify genomic DNA from total PBMCs and tumor samples. PBMCs were collected pretreatment and during treatment and were isolated and stored as previously described. Turning to this clone: Its antigen is not yet known. There are no base qualities to consult, and no much larger clone falls within one base.

The cysteine opens and the phenylalanine closes a CDR3 of 15 amino acids. Only CDR3 DNA remains: 45 bases, in frame from the first base. After removal of 6 bases from V and 4 bases from J, the junction retains 7 bases not matched to a gene. Taken from the germline V gene, the CDR1 and CDR2 loops are SNHLY and FYNNEI. The chain uses TRBV2 and TRBJ1-4, with 8 bases aligning to TRBD1. The TCR originated in a man in his 70s with urothelial cancer. The sequencing used PBMCs, collected around atezolizumab (anti-PD-L1) treatment. DNA sequence: TGTGCCAGCAGCGGCGGGACAGGCATTAATGAAAAACTGTTTTTT. The translation is CASSGGTGINEKLFF.